Each of the 7 T cell receptor beta chains below was sequenced from the same sample in a study of technical replicates of blood from a few donors. Sequencing was performed with immunoSEQ multiplex PCR; in TCRdb, only in-frame clones are kept and a portion is missing. The table lists under 85,000 clones, more than 85% of them singletons, with over 0.4% in the top ten. The sample was T cells isolated from PBMCs. All receptors derive from a human donor in good health.

This chain connects TRBV9 to TRBJ2-1, with D unresolved. There are 13 residues in the CDR3. Germline values: CDR1 SGDLS, CDR2 YYNGEE. The V end was cut by 0 bases, the J end by 2 bases, with 3 bases between. Here the CDR3 DNA reads TGTGCCAGCAGCGTAGCTCCCTACAATGAGCAGTTCTTC. Translation: CASSVAPYNEQFF.

CDR3 protein: CASSLGPGDEQYF. The CDR3 DNA reads TGTGCCAGCAGTTTAGGGCCGGGGGACGAGCAGTACTTC. The gene calls are TRBV27 and TRBJ2-7; D may be TRBD2 (6 bases). The CDR3 extends over 13 amino acids. Germline V gene lookup returns CDR1 MNHEY and CDR2 SMNVEV (reference sequence). Trimming shortened V by 2 bases and J by 5 bases, and 10 bases separated the two germline ends.

The V and J genes are TRBV6-5 and TRBJ1-2; TRBD1 aligns across 7 bases. V lost 0 bases, J lost 1 base, and 2 bases stayed unmatched. This CDR3 comprises 15 residues. Germline CDR1 reads MNHEY; CDR2 reads SVGAGI. The CDR3 DNA is TGTGCCAGCAGTTACTCGGACAGGAGTAACTATGGCTACACCTTC. Translation: CASSYSDRSNYGYTF.

The chain combines TRBV5-8 with TRBJ2-2; 8 positions agree with TRBD1. The V and J ends lost 4 bases and 0 bases, in that order; junction bases with no gene match: 5. Per the germline V gene, CDR1 is SGHTS and CDR2 is YDEGEE. There are 16 residues in the CDR3. The CDR3 DNA sequence: TGTGCCAGCAGCCGGGACAGGCCCGCGAACACCGGGGAGCTGTTTTTT. Its translation: CASSRDRPANTGELFF.

The chain couples TRBV5-6 to TRBJ1-2; no clear D. V lost 4 bases to trimming and J lost 4 bases, with 11 bases between them. Germline CDR1 reads SGHDT; CDR2 reads YYEEEE. The CDR3 contains 13 residues. CDR3 region: CASSQDTFYGYTF. The CDR3 nucleotides read TGTGCCAGCAGCCAAGACACGTTCTATGGCTACACCTTC.

This chain joins TRBV4-2 and TRBJ1-1; 10 bases match TRBD1. The CDR3 runs to 16 residues. Germline V lookup: CDR1 LGHNA, CDR2 YNFKEQ. V dropped 0 bases and J dropped 1; count of bases not matched to a gene: 2. CDR3 sequence reads: CASSQEGQGTNTEAFF. CDR3 bases: TGTGCCAGCAGCCAAGAGGGACAGGGGACGAACACTGAAGCTTTCTTT.

V is TRBV5-4 and J is TRBJ2-4; 7 bases align to TRBD1. CDR3 length: 14 residues. Germline CDR1 SGHNT, CDR2 YYREEE (reference sequence). After removal of 3 bases from V and 8 bases from J, the junction contained 8 bases not matched to a gene. The CDR3 bases are TGTGCCAGCAGCTCCCGAACAGGGGCGGACATTCAGTACTTC. It codes for CASSSRTGADIQYF.